A selection of T cell receptor beta chains follows, all from one sample in a study of neurological immune-mediated disorders. TCRdb passed the 5' RACE reads through MiXCR, listing each CDR3 protein once. The table records about 21,000 distinct CDR3 sequences, approximately 15% of them present only once. Sequencing input: CD8+ T cells from blood. These receptors all come from a woman in her late teens or twenties with multiple sclerosis. The CDR3 runs from the conserved cysteine through the conserved F or W. The D gene is left open where the match is weak. Clone size is shown for a subset of rows, as once, few, many or a class of expanded clone.

TRBV20-1	many	TRBJ2-2	.	TGCAGTGCTAGAGGGGGTTCCCCCGGGGAGCTGTTTTTT	CSARGGSPGELFF
TRBV19	few	TRBJ2-1	TRBD1	TGTGCCAGTGCCGGGACAGGGGTATCCTACAATGAGCAGTTCTTC	CASAGTGVSYNEQFF
TRBV6-1	many	TRBJ2-3	.	TGTGCCAGCAGTGAGAAGCGGATTAGCACAGATACGCAGTATTTT	CASSEKRISTDTQYF
TRBV20-1	many	TRBJ2-1	.	TGCAGTGCTAGAGATTCCCGGGACTGGAATTACAATGAGCAGTTCTTC	CSARDSRDWNYNEQFF
TRBV7-3	many	TRBJ1-2	.	TGTGCCAGCAGCGACAGTGTCTATGGCTACACCTTC	CASSDSVYGYTF
TRBV27	many	TRBJ1-2	.	TGTGCCAGCAGTTTTAATCCAGAAACCTATGGCTACACCTTC	CASSFNPETYGYTF
TRBV28	many	TRBJ2-1	TRBD2	TGTGCCAGCAGTTTAGGACTAGCGGGGGGGAGGGGGCAGTTCTTC	CASSLGLAGGRGQFF
TRBV5-5	.	TRBJ1-6	.	TGTGCCAGCAGCCCAGGCGACAGATTTAATTCACCCCTCCACTTT	CASSPGDRFNSPLHF
TRBV4-2	many	TRBJ2-1	.	TGTGCCAGCAGCCAAGAGGGGCCCGAGCAGTTCTTC	CASSQEGPEQFF
TRBV12-3/TRBV12-4	many	TRBJ1-1	.	TGTGCCAGCAGATCCATCGATTATAGCACTGAAGCTTTCTTT	CASRSIDYSTEAFF
TRBV7-6	many	TRBJ2-2	.	TGTGCCAGCAGCAATCCGGGAGTGGGGGAGCTGTTTTTT	CASSNPGVGELFF
TRBV7-7	many	TRBJ2-5	TRBD1	TGTGCTAGCAGCTCGAGCCGCTTACAGGGGCAAGAGACCCAGTACTTC	CASSSSRLQGQETQYF
TRBV5-1	many	TRBJ1-1	.	TGCGCCAGCAGCGAATGGACAGCAGGGGAAGCTTTCTTT	CASSEWTAGEAFF
TRBV9	many	TRBJ1-3	.	TGTGCCAGCAGCGAAAACCCGAAAGAGCTCTCTGGAAACACCATATATTTT	CASSENPKELSGNTIYF
TRBV28	.	TRBJ2-1	TRBD2	TGTGCCAGCAGCCCTCCTAGCGGGGGGGCATATGAGCAGTTCTTC	CASSPPSGGAYEQFF
TRBV3-1	many	TRBJ2-1	.	TGTGCCAGCAGCCACCGGTACTCCTACAATGAGCAGTTCTTC	CASSHRYSYNEQFF
TRBV27	many	TRBJ2-3	TRBD1	TGTGCCAGCGGCCAGACAGGGAAATTTAGCACAGATACGCAGTATTTT	CASGQTGKFSTDTQYF
TRBV20-1	many	TRBJ2-1	TRBD2	TGCAGTGCTAGAGATGCTGCTAGCGGGAGAACCTACAATGAGCAGTTCTTC	CSARDAASGRTYNEQFF
TRBV20-1	many	TRBJ2-2	.	TGCAGCGGCGGGACGGGGAACACCGGGGAGCTGTTTTTT	CSGGTGNTGELFF
TRBV29-1	medium-sized	TRBJ2-1	TRBD2	TGCAGCGTAGACGGGACTAGCGCGCGTGGTGAGCAGTTCTTC	CSVDGTSARGEQFF
TRBV7-8	many	TRBJ1-6	.	TGTGCCAGCAGCCTCCGGCGAGAAGGGTCACCCCTCCACTTT	CASSLRREGSPLHF
TRBV5-1	many	TRBJ1-1	.	TGCGCCAGCAGCTCCTATTGGGACCCTGGCCTTGGCACTGAAGCTTTCTTT	CASSSYWDPGLGTEAFF
TRBV2	many	TRBJ2-7	.	TGTGCCAGCAGTGATTACGAGCAGTACTTC	CASSDYEQYF
TRBV18	.	TRBJ2-7	TRBD1	TGTGCCAGCCGAGCCGGGACAGGGGGCTGGGACGAGCAGTACTTC	CASRAGTGGWDEQYF
TRBV6-6	many	TRBJ2-7	.	TGTGCCAGCAGACCGGACTATTTAGAGCAGTACTTC	CASRPDYLEQYF
TRBV20-1	medium-sized	TRBJ2-5	TRBD1	TGCAGTGCTAGAGATTTTGCGACAGGGGAATCAGAGACCCAGTACTTC	CSARDFATGESETQYF
TRBV5-6	many	TRBJ1-2	.	TGTGCCAGCAGCTTTACAGGGAAGTCGGCATATGGCTACACCTTC	CASSFTGKSAYGYTF
TRBV29-1	once	TRBJ1-1	.	TGCAGCGTTGATGCGTCGGGTTGGGGGACTGAAGCTTTCTTT	CSVDASGWGTEAFF
TRBV5-1	many	TRBJ2-1	TRBD2	TGCGCCAGCAGCTTACCCACTAGCGGGAGCCCCAATGAGCAGTTCTTC	CASSLPTSGSPNEQFF
TRBV28	medium-sized	TRBJ2-7	.	TGTGCCAGCAGTTTAAATACCTACGAGCAGTACTTC	CASSLNTYEQYF
TRBV20-1	many	TRBJ1-4	.	TGCAGTGCTAGAGAAGGCAGGGAGAATGAAAAACTGTTTTTT	CSAREGRENEKLFF
TRBV7-6	medium-sized	TRBJ1-2	.	TGTGCCAGCAGCACCGGACAGTCTAACTATGGCTACACCTTC	CASSTGQSNYGYTF
TRBV6-2/TRBV6-3	few	TRBJ1-1	.	TGTGCCAGCAGTTATGGACAGCCTGAAGCTTTCTTT	CASSYGQPEAFF
TRBV7-8	many	TRBJ2-1	.	TGTGCCAGCAGTTACGGCTGGGGTGAGCAGTTCTTC	CASSYGWGEQFF
TRBV24-1	many	TRBJ2-5	TRBD2	TGTGCCACCAGTGATTTGACTAGCGGGAGACAAGAGACCCAGTACTTC	CATSDLTSGRQETQYF
TRBV20-1	many	TRBJ1-4	.	TGCAGTGCTAGAGGTTCCCCCACAGGCCGAGGAGGAGAAAAACTGTTTTTT	CSARGSPTGRGGEKLFF
TRBV28	medium-sized	TRBJ2-1	.	TGTGCCAGCAGCGAAGGAGTATTAGGCACCCTTGGGAATGAGCAGTTCTTC	CASSEGVLGTLGNEQFF
TRBV5-6	many	TRBJ2-7	TRBD1	TGTGCCAGCAGCTCCGCCGGGACAGGGTTGTACGAGCAGTACTTC	CASSSAGTGLYEQYF
TRBV20-1	many	TRBJ2-7	.	TGCAGTGCTAGAATCAAGAGCTCCTACGAGCAGTACTTC	CSARIKSSYEQYF
TRBV20-1	.	TRBJ1-4	TRBD1	TGCAGTGCCCCAGGGGGAACTAATGAAAAACTGTTTTTT	CSAPGGTNEKLFF